This T cell receptor (beta chain) was recovered during a study of T-cell reconstitution after alpha-beta-depleted transplantation in children. Whole-study findings and limits: In some patients, recipient T cells and intrathymic progenitors surviving conditioning explained high day-60 diversity. Several hundred expanded graft clones reportedly were the source of alpha-beta T cells about two months after transplant. At the one-year point after transplant, T-cell counts and TCRbeta diversity were found to come mostly from T cells that had been newly produced.

The CDR3 runs 18 residues. This clonotype showed up just once. Antigen unknown. An end of the junction does not agree with germline; a read error may underlie this. Preparation of the TCRbeta library involved a method that used unique molecular identifiers. TCRdb used MiXCR to reprocess the PCR reads, holding one entry per CDR3 protein. This table holds about 70,000 distinct CDR3 sequences, 11% found once. The origin of this receptor is a boy aged 10-17 years with acute myeloid leukemia, due to receive a stem cell transplant. The sequencing used PBMCs, collected before TCRalphabeta/CD19-depleted stem cell transplant. The chain combines TRBV12-3 or TRBV12-4 with TRBJ2-4; 11 nucleotides align to TRBD2. The CDR3 DNA follows: TGTGCCATCAGTTTGAGACTAGCGGGGATCCTAGCCAAAAACATTCAGTACTTC. This codes for CAISLRLAGILAKNIQYF.